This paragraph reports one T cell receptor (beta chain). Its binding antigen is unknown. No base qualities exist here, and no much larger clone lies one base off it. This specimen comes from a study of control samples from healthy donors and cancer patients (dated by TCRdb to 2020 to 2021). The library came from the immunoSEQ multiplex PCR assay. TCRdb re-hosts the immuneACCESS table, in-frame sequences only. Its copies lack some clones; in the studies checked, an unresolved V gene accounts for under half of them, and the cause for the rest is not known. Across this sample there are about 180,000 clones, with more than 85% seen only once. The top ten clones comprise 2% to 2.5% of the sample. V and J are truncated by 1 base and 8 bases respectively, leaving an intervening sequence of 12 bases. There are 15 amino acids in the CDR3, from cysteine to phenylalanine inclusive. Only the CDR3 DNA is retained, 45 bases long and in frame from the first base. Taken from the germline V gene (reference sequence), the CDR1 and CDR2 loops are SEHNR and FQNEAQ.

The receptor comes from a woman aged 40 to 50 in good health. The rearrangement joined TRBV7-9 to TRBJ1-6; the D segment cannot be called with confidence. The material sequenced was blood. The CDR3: CASSLVEGKDSPLHF. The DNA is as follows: TGTGCCAGCAGCTTAGTTGAGGGTAAAGATTCACCCCTCCACTTT.